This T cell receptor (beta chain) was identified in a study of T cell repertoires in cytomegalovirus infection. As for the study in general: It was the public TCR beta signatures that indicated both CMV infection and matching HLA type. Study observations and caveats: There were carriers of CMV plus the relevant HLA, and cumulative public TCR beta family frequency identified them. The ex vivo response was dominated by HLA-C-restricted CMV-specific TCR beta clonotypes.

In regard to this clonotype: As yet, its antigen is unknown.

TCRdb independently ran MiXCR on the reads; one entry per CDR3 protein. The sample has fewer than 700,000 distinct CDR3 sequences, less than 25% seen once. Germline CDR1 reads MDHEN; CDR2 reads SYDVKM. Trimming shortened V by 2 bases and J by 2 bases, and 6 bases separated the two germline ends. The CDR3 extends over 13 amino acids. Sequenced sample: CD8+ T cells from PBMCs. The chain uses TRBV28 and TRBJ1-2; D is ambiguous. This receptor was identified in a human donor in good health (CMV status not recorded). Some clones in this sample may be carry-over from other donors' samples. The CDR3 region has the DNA TGTGCCAGCAGTTTAGTCAGGAACTATGGCTACACCTTC. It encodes CASSLVRNYGYTF.